A selection of T cell receptor beta chains follows, all from one sample in a study of T cell responses to AZD1222 COVID-19 vaccine. Only in-frame clones appear in the TCRdb table, and some are missing; sequencing was by immunoSEQ multiplex PCR. The table records some 31,000 clones, more than 75% of them present only once. This specimen consisted of peripheral blood, obtained 28 days after the second AZD1222 dose. These receptors were collected from an adult who received the AZD1222 COVID-19 vaccine. CDR3s include the opening cysteine and the closing phenylalanine or tryptophan. The order of the fields is D gene, V gene, clone size, J gene, CDR3 protein, CDR3 DNA. The D gene is left open where the match is weak. The size entry is marked missing in some rows and otherwise reads once, few, many or a size class.

D: -; V: TRBV6-4; size: -; J: TRBJ2-2; CDR3: CASSDSSHCVIRTGELFF; DNA: TGTGCCAGCAGTGACTCCTCTCATTGTGTAATACGAACCGGGGAGCTGTTTTTT
D: -; V: TRBV12-3/TRBV12-4; size: -; J: TRBJ1-6; CDR3: CASSLQGYSPLHF; DNA: TGTGCCAGCAGCCTACAGGGTTATTCACCCCTCCACTTT
D: -; V: TRBV2; size: -; J: TRBJ2-2; CDR3: CASSGDGYTGELFF; DNA: TGTGCCAGCAGTGGGGACGGTTACACCGGGGAGCTGTTTTTT
D: TRBD1; V: TRBV7-2; size: -; J: TRBJ2-3; CDR3: CASSLGGTVTDTQYF; DNA: TGTGCCAGCAGCTTAGGAGGGACAGTGACAGATACGCAGTATTTT
D: -; V: TRBV11-2; size: -; J: TRBJ2-7; CDR3: CASSLDRVESYEQYF; DNA: TGTGCCAGCAGCTTAGACAGGGTTGAATCCTACGAGCAGTACTTC
D: TRBD1; V: TRBV3-1/TRBV3-2; size: -; J: TRBJ1-6; CDR3: CASSYSDRGYNSPLHF; DNA: TGTGCCAGCAGCTACTCCGACAGGGGTTATAATTCACCCCTCCACTTT
D: -; V: TRBV28; size: few; J: TRBJ1-4; CDR3: CASRLGDSSGEKLFF; DNA: TGTGCCAGCAGGTTGGGGGACTCCAGTGGTGAAAAACTGTTTTTT
D: -; V: TRBV6-5; size: -; J: TRBJ1-5; CDR3: CASSSPNQPQHF; DNA: TGTGCCAGCAGTTCGCCTAATCAGCCCCAGCATTTT
D: TRBD2; V: TRBV18; size: -; J: TRBJ2-1; CDR3: CASSPPGGGLYNEQFF; DNA: TGTGCCAGCTCACCACCCGGCGGGGGTCTATACAATGAGCAGTTCTTC
D: TRBD1; V: TRBV7-6; size: -; J: TRBJ1-1; CDR3: CASSSGQGSAAFF; DNA: TGTGCCAGCAGCTCCGGACAGGGATCGGCAGCTTTCTTT
D: -; V: TRBV6-4; size: few; J: TRBJ2-6; CDR3: CASSDSGAGANVLTF; DNA: TGTGCCAGCAGTGACTCGGGGGCTGGGGCCAACGTCCTGACTTTC
D: -; V: TRBV14; size: -; J: TRBJ2-7; CDR3: CASSQDLVRNYEQYF; DNA: TGTGCCAGCAGCCAAGATTTAGTCAGGAATTACGAGCAGTACTTC
D: -; V: TRBV7-2; size: once; J: TRBJ1-3; CDR3: CASSLQNRDIGNTIYF; DNA: TGTGCCAGCAGCTTGCAGAACAGGGATATCGGAAACACCATATATTTT
D: TRBD1; V: TRBV6-5; size: -; J: TRBJ2-7; CDR3: CASSYGTGNEQYF; DNA: TGTGCCAGCAGTTATGGGACAGGTAACGAGCAGTACTTC
D: TRBD2; V: TRBV5-5; size: -; J: TRBJ2-3; CDR3: CASSPVAGGHTDTQYF; DNA: TGTGCCAGCAGCCCCGTAGCGGGAGGGCACACAGATACGCAGTATTTT
D: -; V: TRBV18; size: -; J: TRBJ2-3; CDR3: CASSPGSDTDTQYF; DNA: TGTGCCAGCTCACCAGGCTCAGACACAGATACGCAGTATTTT
D: -; V: TRBV5-6; size: -; J: TRBJ1-3; CDR3: CASSRRGWSGNTIYF; DNA: TGTGCCAGCAGCCGCAGGGGATGGTCAGGAAACACCATATATTTT
D: TRBD2; V: TRBV10-3; size: -; J: TRBJ2-1; CDR3: CAISSGGSTSAKYNEQFF; DNA: TGTGCCATTTCCTCGGGGGGTTCCACTAGCGCCAAATACAATGAGCAGTTCTTC
D: -; V: TRBV27; size: -; J: TRBJ2-7; CDR3: CASSLYGGRDEQYF; DNA: TGTGCCAGCAGTTTATACGGGGGCCGGGACGAGCAGTACTTC
D: TRBD1; V: TRBV19; size: -; J: TRBJ2-7; CDR3: CASSSRTGELDEQYF; DNA: TGTGCCAGTAGTTCCCGGACAGGGGAGCTTGACGAGCAGTACTTC
D: -; V: TRBV6-5; size: -; J: TRBJ1-3; CDR3: CASSYGVQGNTIYF; DNA: TGTGCCAGCAGTTATGGGGTACAGGGAAACACCATATATTTT
D: TRBD1; V: TRBV24-1; size: -; J: TRBJ2-1; CDR3: CATSDNPTGANEQFF; DNA: TGTGCCACCAGTGATAACCCGACAGGGGCGAATGAGCAGTTCTTC